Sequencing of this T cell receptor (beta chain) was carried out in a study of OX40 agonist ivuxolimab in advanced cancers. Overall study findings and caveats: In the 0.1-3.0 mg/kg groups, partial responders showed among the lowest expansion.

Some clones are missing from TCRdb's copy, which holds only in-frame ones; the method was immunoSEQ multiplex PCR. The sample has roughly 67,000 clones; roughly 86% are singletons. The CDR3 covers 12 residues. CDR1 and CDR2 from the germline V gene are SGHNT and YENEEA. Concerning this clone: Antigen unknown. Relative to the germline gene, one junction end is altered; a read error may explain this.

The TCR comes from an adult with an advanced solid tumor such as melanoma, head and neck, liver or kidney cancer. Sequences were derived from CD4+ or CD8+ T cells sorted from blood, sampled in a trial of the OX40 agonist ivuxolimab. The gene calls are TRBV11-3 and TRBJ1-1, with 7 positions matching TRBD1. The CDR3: CASSLDLTGVGF. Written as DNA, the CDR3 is TGTGCCAGCAGCTTAGATCTAACAGGGGTTGGCTTT.